This TCR beta chain was recorded in a study of identical twins. Overall study results and limits: Insertions were fewer in abundant cord blood beta clonotypes, whereas memory repertoires showed none of this pattern. Weaker excess sharing between twins was seen in beta out-of-frame sequences. Alpha sequences out of frame and shared by twins had excess low generation probability.

About this clonotype itself: The antigen is not known.

This CDR3 region has 16 residues. Template switching added a universal primer site; cDNA carried unique molecular identifiers. In TCRdb, the 5' RACE reads were re-called with MiXCR into one record per CDR3 protein. The table records 1.5 million to 2 million distinct CDR3 sequences, under 35% of them present only once. The rearrangement joins TRBV12-3 or TRBV12-4 to TRBJ2-4; maybe TRBD1 (6 bases). The DNA matches TRBJ2-7 better at its end, which makes the J call doubtful. The specimen was cord blood. This clonotype was sampled from a newborn girl in good health. The CDR3 is CASSLDRVGQNYEQYF. In nucleotides, the CDR3 is TGTGCCAGCAGTTTAGATCGGGTAGGACAGAACTACGAGCAGTACTTC.